The entry below describes one TCR beta chain. The data were taken from a study of blood T cell repertoires in COVID-19. Study at large: Samples taken during acute and convalescent COVID-19 were collected in the United States, Italy and Spain.

V gave up 4 bases and J gave up 5 bases; unmatched junction bases: 4. Germline values: CDR1 SNHLY, CDR2 FYNNEI. The CDR3 contains 13 residues. Generated by immunoSEQ multiplex PCR, the TCRdb table keeps only in-frame clones and is missing some. The data hold around 300,000 clones, with around four fifths observed a single time. The rearrangement links TRBV2 to TRBJ2-5; TRBD2 matches 7 bases. Specimen: peripheral blood. The clonotype was recovered from a man aged 25 to 45 with active or convalescent COVID-19. The CDR3 DNA reads TGTGCCAGCAGTGTTTGGGGGGGGGAGACCCAGTACTTC. Its translation: CASSVWGGETQYF.